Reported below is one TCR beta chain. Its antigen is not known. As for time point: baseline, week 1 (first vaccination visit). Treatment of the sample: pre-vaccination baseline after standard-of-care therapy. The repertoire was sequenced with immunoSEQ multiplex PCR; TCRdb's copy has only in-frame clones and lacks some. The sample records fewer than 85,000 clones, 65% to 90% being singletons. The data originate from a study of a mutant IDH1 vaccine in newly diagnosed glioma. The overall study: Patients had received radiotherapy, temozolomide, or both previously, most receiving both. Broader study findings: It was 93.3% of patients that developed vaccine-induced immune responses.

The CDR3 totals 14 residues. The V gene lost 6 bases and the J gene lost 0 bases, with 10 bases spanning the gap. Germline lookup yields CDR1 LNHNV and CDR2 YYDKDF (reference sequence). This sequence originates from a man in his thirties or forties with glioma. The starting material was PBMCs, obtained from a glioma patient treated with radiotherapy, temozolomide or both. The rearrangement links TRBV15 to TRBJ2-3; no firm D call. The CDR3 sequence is CATREPGSTDTQYF. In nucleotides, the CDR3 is TGTGCCACCAGGGAACCGGGTAGCACAGATACGCAGTATTTT.